Presented here are 20 T cell receptor beta chains from one specimen sequenced in a study of T-cell reconstitution after alpha-beta-depleted transplantation in children. Molecular barcoding with unique molecular identifiers was used for the TCRbeta library. Each CDR3 protein is one row after TCRdb ran MiXCR on the PCR reads. The data hold tens of thousands of distinct CDR3 sequences, with roughly a sixth observed a single time. The sequencing used PBMCs, mostly from graft donor cells, collected 180 days after TCRalphabeta/CD19-depleted stem cell transplant. These receptors were taken from a male patient aged 2 to 10 who had a stem cell transplant for acute lymphoblastic leukemia, so the T cells may come from the graft donor.

In its sample, this clonotype was seen a few times. V and J are TRBV6-2 or TRBV6-3 and TRBJ2-1; the D call may be TRBD1 or TRBD2 (6 bases each). Germline CDR1 and CDR2: MNHEY and SVGEGT. V dropped 7 bases and J dropped 2 bases, with 15 bases sitting between them. The CDR3 runs 15 residues. CDR3 protein: CASTRGGIPYNEQFF. CDR3 DNA sequence: TGTGCCAGCACTAGAGGGGGGATCCCCTACAATGAGCAGTTCTTC.

This clonotype was detected many times. V gene TRBV20-1 combines with J gene TRBJ2-3, with 7 bases aligning to TRBD2. The CDR3 loop spans 15 amino acids. Trimming took 6 bases from V and 3 from J; bases not matched to a gene: 12. Per germline, CDR1 DFQATT and CDR2 SNEGSKA (reference sequence). In DNA, the CDR3 is TGCAGTGCGACTACCTTGGGAGCGGGGACAGATACGCAGTATTTT. This encodes CSATTLGAGTDTQYF.

The chain combines TRBV7-9 with TRBJ2-5; 12 bases match TRBD2. V dropped 6 bases and J dropped 3; count of bases not matched to a gene: 2. CDR3 size: 14 residues. The germline V gene encodes CDR1 SEHNR and CDR2 FQNEAQ (reference sequence). The CDR3 protein is CASRPSGGEETQYF. CDR3 coding DNA: TGTGCCAGCAGACCTAGCGGGGGGGAAGAGACCCAGTACTTC.

This clonotype was counted between two and nine times. The V call is TRBV27, the J call TRBJ2-5; possible D gene TRBD2, 7 bases. Trimming shortened V by 0 bases and J by 4 bases, and 12 bases separated the two germline ends. CDR3 length equals 15 residues. In germline, CDR1 is MNHEY, CDR2 SMNVEV (reference sequence). CDR3 in amino acids: CASSLSWGGGETQYF. CDR3 in DNA: TGTGCCAGCAGTTTATCGTGGGGGGGCGGAGAGACCCAGTACTTC.

The V and J genes are TRBV9 and TRBJ2-3; 10 nucleotides match TRBD2. V shed 5 bases, J shed 3 bases, and the junction held 0 bases outside the gene matches. This CDR3 comprises 13 residues. The germline gives CDR1 SGDLS, CDR2 YYNGEE. The CDR3 is CASRTSGTDTQYF. DNA for the CDR3: TGTGCCAGCAGGACTAGCGGGACAGATACGCAGTATTTT.

This clonotype was seen only a few times. V gene TRBV12-3 or TRBV12-4 combines with J gene TRBJ2-2; D gene uncertain. The germline V and J ends were trimmed by 2 bases and 6 bases, with 10 bases remaining between them. The CDR3 is 14 residues long. CDR3 nucleotide sequence: TGTGCCAGCAGTTTACGGTCCTTCTCCGGGGAGCTGTTTTTT. Amino acids: CASSLRSFSGELFF.

CDR3 nucleotides: TGCGCCAGCCCGACTAACACCGGGGAGCTGTTTTTT. Translation: CASPTNTGELFF. The J gene is TRBJ2-2, the V gene TRBV5-1; D unclear. Trimming shortened V by 7 bases and J by 2 bases, and 6 bases separated the two germline ends. This CDR3 is 12 amino acids long. Germline loops: CDR1 SGHRS, CDR2 YFSETQ.

This clonotype was observed at least ten times. The V call is TRBV7-2, the J call TRBJ1-1, with unresolved D. The CDR3 has 12 residues. In germline, CDR1 is SGHTA, CDR2 FQGNSA. The V and J ends lost 5 bases and 8 bases respectively, with 12 bases between them. The chain's CDR3 is CASSPWAAEAFF. In nucleotides, the CDR3 is TGTGCCAGCAGCCCATGGGCAGCAGAAGCTTTCTTT. Supplemented by reference TRBV7-2 and TRBJ1-1, the full variable domain reads GAGVSQSPSNKVTEKGKDVELRCDPISGHTALYWYRQSLGQGLEFLIYFQGNSAPDKSGLPSDRFSAERTGGSVSTLTIQRTQQEDSAVYLCASSPWAAEAFFGQGTRLTVV.

A word on this clonotype: Since a much larger clone is just one base distant, this may be a read error. The V call is TRBV20-1, the J call TRBJ1-1; D perhaps matches TRBD1 (5 bases). CDR3 length equals 15 residues. Germline CDR1 DFQATT, CDR2 SNEGSKA (reference sequence). The CDR3 protein is CSARVSGRRNTEVFF. CDR3 bases: TGCAGTGCTAGAGTTTCGGGACGCAGGAACACTGAAGTTTTCTTT.

V gene TRBV4-1 combines with J gene TRBJ1-5; TRBD1 matches at 7 bases. Germline CDR1 reads MGHRA; CDR2 reads YSYEKL. This CDR3 contains 13 residues. V was pared by 4 bases and J by 6 bases, with 3 bases of the junction left unmatched. CDR3 protein: CASSPPGGQPQHF. CDR3 bases: TGCGCCAGCAGCCCCCCAGGGGGTCAGCCCCAGCATTTT.

The chain is built from TRBV5-1 and TRBJ2-5; 9 positions match TRBD1. The CDR3 totals 15 residues. V lost 1 base, J lost 2 bases, and 3 bases stayed unmatched. The germline V gene encodes CDR1 SGHRS and CDR2 YFSETQ. CDR3 loop: CASSLRDRVQETQYF. The CDR3 DNA follows: TGCGCCAGCAGCTTGAGGGACAGGGTACAAGAGACCCAGTACTTC.

At least ten counts were recorded for this clonotype. V gene TRBV12-3 or TRBV12-4 combines with J gene TRBJ1-2; no definite D call. With 5 bases removed from V and 4 bases from J, the gap between germline ends came to 14 bases. This CDR3 contains 14 residues. CDR3 residues: CASSGPPSSYGYTF. CDR3 bases: TGTGCCAGCAGTGGACCCCCTTCGAGCTATGGCTACACCTTC.

This clonotype was counted a few times. CDR3 bases: TGCAGTGCTAGAGATCTTCCTAGGCGGGTAGAGACCCAGTACTTC. Protein: CSARDLPRRVETQYF. This chain links TRBV20-1 with TRBJ2-5, with D tentatively TRBD2 (5 bases). This CDR3 has 15 residues. V was pared by 0 bases and J by 4 bases, with 15 bases between. Germline V gives CDR1 DFQATT, CDR2 SNEGSKA (reference sequence).

The CDR3 nucleotides are TGCAGTGCCCCCTGGGGGGGTGAGGACGAGCAGTACTTC. This codes for CSAPWGGEDEQYF. V usage is TRBV20-1 and J usage is TRBJ2-7; 7 bases agree with TRBD2. The CDR3 has 13 residues. The V gene's germline CDR1 is DFQATT and CDR2 SNEGSKA (reference sequence). After removal of 6 bases from V and 5 bases from J, the junction contained 10 bases not matched to a gene.

This clonotype was detected a few times. The chain uses TRBV10-3 and TRBJ2-7, with TRBD2 matching 7 bases. CDR3 length equals 12 residues. Germline V CDR1 and CDR2: ENHRY, SYGVKD. Unmatched junction bases numbered 1, after V lost 1 base and J lost 7 bases. Here the CDR3 reads CAISEWRGEQYF. The DNA of the CDR3 is TGTGCCATCAGTGAGTGGCGGGGGGAGCAGTACTTC.

This rearrangement joins TRBV7-9 to TRBJ1-2; possible D gene TRBD1, 5 bases. Looked up from germline, CDR1 is SEHNR and CDR2 is FQNEAQ (reference sequence). Trimming left V 5 bases short and J 7 bases short, with 20 bases between. The CDR3 spans 15 residues. For the CDR3, the DNA is TGTGCCAGCAGCGGGGGGACTCGACGTTACCGTGGCTACACCTTC. It translates to CASSGGTRRYRGYTF. The full variable domain, in which reference TRBV7-9 and TRBJ1-2 provide the parts outside the CDR3, is DTGVSQNPRHKITKRGQNVTFRCDPISEHNRLYWYRQTLGQGPEFLTYFQNEAQLEKSRLLSDRFSAERPKGSFSTLEIQRTEQGDSAMYLCASSGGTRRYRGYTFGSGTRLTVV.

This clonotype was seen more than once but under ten times. This rearrangement joins TRBV7-2 to TRBJ2-7, with D hard to call. The CDR3 contains 14 residues. Trimming removed 5 bases from V and 0 bases from J, with 11 bases in between. Per the germline V gene, CDR1 is SGHTA and CDR2 is FQGNSA. In nucleotides, the CDR3 is TGTGCCAGCAGCCTCAGCTCTTACTCCTACGAGCAGTACTTC. Residues: CASSLSSYSYEQYF.

V and J are TRBV3-1 and TRBJ2-5, with TRBD2 matching 11 bases. CDR3 length: 15 amino acids. The germline V gene has CDR1 LGHDT and CDR2 YNNKEL (reference sequence). V lost 4 bases, J lost 10 bases, and 11 bases stayed unmatched. The CDR3 DNA sequence: TGTGCCAGCAGCCTTCTGGGTAGCGGGGGGGCCAACCAGTACTTC. Protein: CASSLLGSGGANQYF.

The V call is TRBV7-9, the J call TRBJ1-1; D uncertain. CDR3 length: 14 residues. With 4 bases removed from V and 6 bases from J, the gap between germline ends came to 15 bases. CDR1 is SEHNR and CDR2 is FQNEAQ in the germline V gene (reference sequence). CDR3 sequence: CASSSLKEGAEAFF. The CDR3 DNA follows: TGTGCCAGCAGCTCACTAAAAGAGGGCGCTGAAGCTTTCTTT. The variable domain in full, completed from reference TRBV7-9 and TRBJ1-1, reads DTGVSQNPRHKITKRGQNVTFRCDPISEHNRLYWYRQTLGQGPEFLTYFQNEAQLEKSRLLSDRFSAERPKGSFSTLEIQRTEQGDSAMYLCASSSLKEGAEAFFGQGTRLTVV.

Ten or more counts support this clonotype. The chain joins TRBV29-1 to TRBJ2-2, with D perhaps TRBD1 or TRBD2 (5 bases each). Trimming removed 4 bases at V and 6 bases at J, with 9 bases between. Germline V lookup: CDR1 SQVTM, CDR2 ANQGSEA. The CDR3 sequence is 12 residues long. The CDR3 nucleotides read TGCAGCGTTGTTGGGGGAGCCGGGGAGCTGTTTTTT. Its translation: CSVVGGAGELFF.